This is a list of T cell receptor beta chains from one sample in a study of graft-versus-host responses after intestinal transplantation. These receptors are not linked to any known antigen. Repertoires were generated with immunoSEQ multiplex PCR, while TCRdb's copy carries only in-frame clones and drops some. The sample has tens of thousands of clones, approximately 94% seen once. This material consisted of unstimulated CD4+ T cells sorted from spleen or lymph node cells, taken before transplant. The receptors here all came from a human donor who was the organ donor for an intestinal transplant. Both conserved end residues are part of each CDR3. D genes are given only for firm matches. Expanded clones get a size class; other rows say once, few or many, or leave the size out.

D gene: .
J gene: TRBJ2-2
V gene: TRBV28
clone size: .
CDR3 length: 14
CDR3 DNA: TGTGCCAGCAGTTGGGTTCTAGGTCTCGGGGAGCTGTTTTTT
CDR3 protein: CASSWVLGLGELFF

D gene: .
J gene: TRBJ1-1
V gene: TRBV5-1
clone size: .
CDR3 length: 14
CDR3 DNA: TGCGCCAGCAGCTTAGATGGGAGTGACACTGAAGCTTTCTTT
CDR3 protein: CASSLDGSDTEAFF

D gene: .
J gene: TRBJ1-2
V gene: TRBV6-5
clone size: .
CDR3 length: 16
CDR3 DNA: TGTGCCAGCAGTTACGGTCTCGGGTCAGGGATGGGTGGCTACACCTTC
CDR3 protein: CASSYGLGSGMGGYTF

D gene: .
J gene: TRBJ1-3
V gene: TRBV29-1
clone size: .
CDR3 length: 13
CDR3 DNA: TGCAGCGTTGTGGAGTCCTCTGGAAACACCATATATTTT
CDR3 protein: CSVVESSGNTIYF

D gene: .
J gene: TRBJ2-7
V gene: TRBV6-1
clone size: .
CDR3 length: 14
CDR3 DNA: TGTGCCAGCAGTGAAGTTCTGACTTTCTACGAGCAGTACTTC
CDR3 protein: CASSEVLTFYEQYF

D gene: .
J gene: TRBJ1-4
V gene: TRBV5-1
clone size: .
CDR3 length: 16
CDR3 DNA: TGCGCCAGCAGCTTGCTGGGCAGCACAACTAATGAAAAACTGTTTTTT
CDR3 protein: CASSLLGSTTNEKLFF

D gene: .
J gene: TRBJ1-3
V gene: TRBV5-1
clone size: .
CDR3 length: 16
CDR3 DNA: TGCGCCAGCAGCTTGGTTGCCCACAACTCTGGAAACACCATATATTTT
CDR3 protein: CASSLVAHNSGNTIYF

D gene: TRBD2
J gene: TRBJ2-5
V gene: TRBV7-2
clone size: .
CDR3 length: 11
CDR3 DNA: TGTGCCAGCAGGCGGGGGGAGACCCAGTACTTC
CDR3 protein: CASRRGETQYF

D gene: TRBD1
J gene: TRBJ2-2
V gene: TRBV5-1
clone size: .
CDR3 length: 16
CDR3 DNA: TGCGCCAGCAGCTTGGCCGGGACAGGGAACACCGGGGAGCTGTTTTTT
CDR3 protein: CASSLAGTGNTGELFF

D gene: .
J gene: TRBJ2-7
V gene: TRBV6-5
clone size: .
CDR3 length: 14
CDR3 DNA: TGTGCCAGCAGTGGAGGCAGGACGGCCTACGAGCAGTACTTC
CDR3 protein: CASSGGRTAYEQYF

D gene: TRBD1
J gene: TRBJ1-5
V gene: TRBV10-3
clone size: .
CDR3 length: 12
CDR3 DNA: TGTGCCATGAAAGACGGGACAGGGCCCCAGCATTTT
CDR3 protein: CAMKDGTGPQHF

D gene: TRBD2
J gene: TRBJ2-2
V gene: TRBV7-2
clone size: .
CDR3 length: 16
CDR3 DNA: TGTGCCAGCAGCACCAGACTAGCGGGGGGCACCGGGGAGCTGTTTTTT
CDR3 protein: CASSTRLAGGTGELFF

D gene: .
J gene: TRBJ1-1
V gene: TRBV7-3
clone size: .
CDR3 length: 13
CDR3 DNA: TGTGCCAGCAGCAAAGACAGAAACACTGAAGCTTTCTTT
CDR3 protein: CASSKDRNTEAFF

D gene: .
J gene: TRBJ2-3
V gene: TRBV7-3
clone size: .
CDR3 length: 12
CDR3 DNA: TGTGCCAGCAGCGGGAATGGGTATACGCAGTATTTT
CDR3 protein: CASSGNGYTQYF

D gene: .
J gene: TRBJ1-3
V gene: TRBV30
clone size: .
CDR3 length: 12
CDR3 DNA: TGTGCCTGGAGTGGGTCTGGAAACACCATATATTTT
CDR3 protein: CAWSGSGNTIYF

D gene: .
J gene: TRBJ1-2
V gene: TRBV11-2
clone size: .
CDR3 length: 14
CDR3 DNA: TGTGCCAGCAGCTTAGAATTGGGGCGATATGGCTACACCTTC
CDR3 protein: CASSLELGRYGYTF

D gene: .
J gene: TRBJ1-5
V gene: TRBV28
clone size: once
CDR3 length: 14
CDR3 DNA: TGTGCCAGCGGATCTCTACAGGGTTATCAGCCCCAGCATTTT
CDR3 protein: CASGSLQGYQPQHF

D gene: .
J gene: TRBJ1-6
V gene: TRBV6-1
clone size: .
CDR3 length: 16
CDR3 DNA: TGTGCCAGCAGTGAACGGGAAAGCTCCTATAATTCACCCCTCCACTTT
CDR3 protein: CASSERESSYNSPLHF

D gene: .
J gene: TRBJ2-7
V gene: TRBV29-1
clone size: .
CDR3 length: 12
CDR3 DNA: TGCAGCGTTGAAGTTTGGGGAAACGAGCAGTACTTC
CDR3 protein: CSVEVWGNEQYF

D gene: TRBD1
J gene: TRBJ1-1
V gene: TRBV18
clone size: .
CDR3 length: 16
CDR3 DNA: TGTGCCAGCTCACCCCTCACAGGGGGCGTCATCACTGAAGCTTTCTTT
CDR3 protein: CASSPLTGGVITEAFF

D gene: .
J gene: TRBJ1-1
V gene: TRBV11-3
clone size: .
CDR3 length: 15
CDR3 DNA: TGTGCCAGCAGCTCGGAAGGGCAGCCGTACACTGAAGCTTTCTTT
CDR3 protein: CASSSEGQPYTEAFF

D gene: TRBD2
J gene: TRBJ2-2
V gene: TRBV30
clone size: .
CDR3 length: 16
CDR3 DNA: TGTGCCTGGAACCTCGGACTAGCGGGGAACACCGGGGAGCTGTTTTTT
CDR3 protein: CAWNLGLAGNTGELFF

D gene: .
J gene: TRBJ1-2
V gene: TRBV10-3
clone size: .
CDR3 length: 13
CDR3 DNA: TGTGCCATCCGGGGCAGGGGAAACTATGGCTACACCTTC
CDR3 protein: CAIRGRGNYGYTF

D gene: .
J gene: TRBJ2-1
V gene: TRBV6-1
clone size: .
CDR3 length: 14
CDR3 DNA: TGTGCCAGCAGTTGGGGTGGCGACCACAATGAGCAGTTCTTC
CDR3 protein: CASSWGGDHNEQFF

D gene: .
J gene: TRBJ2-5
V gene: TRBV7-3
clone size: .
CDR3 length: 16
CDR3 DNA: TGTGCCAGCAGTCGAAGTCCCCCGGCCACTCAAGAGACCCAGTACTTC
CDR3 protein: CASSRSPPATQETQYF

D gene: .
J gene: TRBJ1-5
V gene: TRBV19
clone size: .
CDR3 length: 15
CDR3 DNA: TGTGCCAGTAGACGCCACGGGGACAGCAATCAGCCCCAGCATTTT
CDR3 protein: CASRRHGDSNQPQHF

D gene: .
J gene: TRBJ2-7
V gene: TRBV28
clone size: .
CDR3 length: 13
CDR3 DNA: TGTGCCAGCAGGGAAAGCACTTCCTACGAGCAGTACTTC
CDR3 protein: CASRESTSYEQYF

D gene: .
J gene: TRBJ2-5
V gene: TRBV2
clone size: .
CDR3 length: 15
CDR3 DNA: TGTGCCAGCAGTGAAGTTGTATCACGTAAGGATACCCAGTACTTC
CDR3 protein: CASSEVVSRKDTQYF

D gene: TRBD1
J gene: TRBJ2-1
V gene: TRBV28
clone size: .
CDR3 length: 15
CDR3 DNA: TGTGCCAGCAGTTTCATGACAGGGATATACAATGAGCAGTTCTTC
CDR3 protein: CASSFMTGIYNEQFF

D gene: .
J gene: TRBJ1-1
V gene: TRBV2
clone size: .
CDR3 length: 16
CDR3 DNA: TGTGCCAGCAGGGCTGGGGGCTTACCTCGGAACACTGAAGCTTTCTTT
CDR3 protein: CASRAGGLPRNTEAFF

D gene: .
J gene: TRBJ2-3
V gene: TRBV10-1
clone size: .
CDR3 length: 14
CDR3 DNA: TGCGCCAGCAGTGAGTTCCAGGGGATTGATACGCAGTATTTT
CDR3 protein: CASSEFQGIDTQYF

D gene: .
J gene: TRBJ2-3
V gene: TRBV7-3
clone size: .
CDR3 length: 16
CDR3 DNA: TGTGCCAGCAGCTTAAGTCTTAGCGGAGGCACAGATACGCAGTATTTT
CDR3 protein: CASSLSLSGGTDTQYF

D gene: .
J gene: TRBJ2-1
V gene: TRBV23-1
clone size: .
CDR3 length: 15
CDR3 DNA: TGCGCCAGCAGTCAGTCCCGAGGGGGGGACAATGAGCAGTTCTTC
CDR3 protein: CASSQSRGGDNEQFF

D gene: .
J gene: TRBJ1-4
V gene: TRBV5-1
clone size: .
CDR3 length: 15
CDR3 DNA: TGCGCCAGCAGTTCCTATGGCGGAGTATACGAAAAACTGTTTTTT
CDR3 protein: CASSSYGGVYEKLFF

D gene: .
J gene: TRBJ1-5
V gene: TRBV5-1
clone size: .
CDR3 length: 15
CDR3 DNA: TGCGCCAGCAGCTTGGGTGGTCGGGGCTGGGAGCCCCAGCATTTT
CDR3 protein: CASSLGGRGWEPQHF

D gene: .
J gene: TRBJ1-5
V gene: TRBV19
clone size: .
CDR3 length: 14
CDR3 DNA: TGTGCCAGTAGTATTACAAATAGCAATCAGCCCCAGCATTTT
CDR3 protein: CASSITNSNQPQHF

D gene: .
J gene: TRBJ1-6
V gene: TRBV7-3
clone size: .
CDR3 length: 13
CDR3 DNA: TGTGCCAGCAGCCCCGGGGTGGGTTCACCCCTCCACTTT
CDR3 protein: CASSPGVGSPLHF

D gene: TRBD1
J gene: TRBJ2-7
V gene: TRBV19
clone size: once
CDR3 length: 15
CDR3 DNA: TGTGCCAGTAGTATAGGAGGGACAGGGGTCTACGAGCAGTACTTC
CDR3 protein: CASSIGGTGVYEQYF

D gene: TRBD2
J gene: TRBJ2-3
V gene: TRBV6-1
clone size: .
CDR3 length: 14
CDR3 DNA: TGTGCCAGCAGGGGAGCGGGGAGCACAGATACGCAGTATTTT
CDR3 protein: CASRGAGSTDTQYF

D gene: TRBD1
J gene: TRBJ1-4
V gene: TRBV2
clone size: .
CDR3 length: 12
CDR3 DNA: TGTGCCAGCAGGGGACAGGGTGAAAAACTGTTTTTT
CDR3 protein: CASRGQGEKLFF